This TCR beta chain was sequenced in a study of response to subunit inactivated influenza vaccine. This clonotype was seen a handful of times. Antigen unknown. Each CDR3 protein gets one entry after TCRdb re-called the RT-PCR reads with MiXCR. The sample includes about 240,000 distinct CDR3 sequences, less than 15% of them seen just once. This CDR3 region has 13 residues. V dropped 1 base and J dropped 14 bases, with 12 bases sitting between them. CDR1 is LGHDT and CDR2 is YNNKEL in the germline V gene (reference sequence). Study observations and caveats: Every seasonal influenza vaccination brings in few new T cells, the authors suggested.

The source material was non-naive T cells sorted from PBMCs, sampled 14 to 15 days before vaccination. This receptor was taken from a man in his fifties who received an inactivated influenza vaccine. The chain joins TRBV3-1 to TRBJ1-6, with unresolved D. Here the CDR3 reads CASSQGESSTLHF. The CDR3 coding sequence is TGTGCCAGCAGCCAAGGAGAATCAAGCACCCTCCACTTT.